Listed below are T cell receptor beta chains from one sample, sequenced in a study of blood T cell repertoires in COVID-19. Sequencing was performed with immunoSEQ multiplex PCR; in TCRdb, only in-frame clones are kept and a portion is missing. The data hold 65,000 to 75,000 clones, with approximately 80% observed a single time. What was sequenced was peripheral blood. The source is a human donor in a cohort sampled during active COVID-19. CDR3s include the opening cysteine and the closing phenylalanine or tryptophan. A D gene is named only where the DNA matches it firmly. A clone size is listed for some rows: how often the clone was seen (once, few, many), or a class if it is expanded.

TRBV5-4,TRBJ2-3,-,-,CASSLDPGRVADTQYF
TRBV28,TRBJ1-4,-,-,CASSPMGSNEKLFF
TRBV5-1,TRBJ1-2,-,TRBD1,CASSLIPTGGTGYTF
TRBV5-1,TRBJ2-3,once,TRBD2,CASSLDSASGGVGTDTQYF
TRBV2,TRBJ2-4,-,TRBD2,CASSETVAGGRKNIQYF
TRBV6-2/TRBV6-3,TRBJ2-4,-,TRBD2,CASSASGRGNIQYF
TRBV24-1,TRBJ2-6,once,-,CATSDSGDGGANVLTF
TRBV5-1,TRBJ2-1,-,TRBD2,CASSLRMGTSSNEQFF
TRBV7-2,TRBJ1-5,-,TRBD1,CASSAGTGDQPQHF
TRBV29-1,TRBJ2-5,once,TRBD1,CSVEGVAGGETQYF
TRBV6-2/TRBV6-3,TRBJ2-3,-,TRBD2,CASSYGTSGADTQYF
TRBV6-5,TRBJ2-3,-,-,CASSPTLGIPYF
TRBV5-4,TRBJ1-1,-,TRBD1,CASSKGQQNTEAFF
TRBV27,TRBJ2-3,-,TRBD1,CASSSGQGRIDTQYF
TRBV6-1,TRBJ1-1,-,TRBD1,CASSEPGQRNTEAFF
TRBV5-1,TRBJ2-3,-,TRBD2,CASSPRTSGGTDTQYF
TRBV6-5,TRBJ2-2,-,-,CASSRDRNTGELFF
TRBV14,TRBJ1-2,few,TRBD1,CASSQDRTGGNYGYTF
TRBV28,TRBJ1-6,-,-,CASRGGSYNSPLHF
TRBV7-2,TRBJ2-7,-,-,CASSLLQVNEQYF
TRBV2,TRBJ2-1,-,TRBD2,CASSPERGRDNEQFF
TRBV21-1,TRBJ2-6,-,-,CASSKGQGASGANVLTF
TRBV24-1,TRBJ2-1,-,TRBD2,CATSDSRRGGAYNEQFF
TRBV5-1,TRBJ2-7,-,TRBD1,CASSTTGGESYEQYF
TRBV19,TRBJ2-7,once,TRBD1,CASSAGGTGEQYF
TRBV4-3,TRBJ2-1,once,TRBD2,CASSRTSGGTLSSYNEQFF
TRBV28,TRBJ1-1,-,TRBD1,CALSRQGAWTEAFF
TRBV4-2,TRBJ2-7,once,TRBD1,CASSQPGQGPEQYF
TRBV7-2,TRBJ2-3,-,-,CASSRGVGAPDTQYF
TRBV6-6,TRBJ2-2,-,-,CASSRLSTGELFF
TRBV7-9,TRBJ2-7,-,-,CASTVGRGEQYF
TRBV19,TRBJ2-3,-,-,CASSMSRAITDTQYF
TRBV3-1/TRBV3-2,TRBJ1-1,-,-,CASSQVLQPAGAEAFF
TRBV6-1,TRBJ2-1,few,TRBD2,CASSEERKGLAGVYNEQFF
TRBV6-5,TRBJ2-3,-,TRBD1,CASRQDRQTTQYF
TRBV9,TRBJ2-7,once,TRBD1,CASSVESGGVFEQYF
TRBV10-1,TRBJ1-6,-,-,CASSGKGKSPLHF